The 5 T cell receptor beta chains listed next were all sequenced from one sample in a study of metastatic and nonmetastatic thyroid tumors. Nobody among the patients had been given any treatment before thyroid surgery. TCRdb re-clonotyped the PCR reads through MiXCR. The data show roughly 30,000 clones, approximately 17% seen once. Sequenced material: blood. These receptors were taken from a female donor with papillary thyroid cancer or a benign thyroid nodule (not recorded which). Some clones in this sample may be carry-over from other donors' samples.

Worth noting for this clone: The junction differs from germline at one of its ends, possibly a read error. CDR3 sequence: CIVEGTYYNEQFF. CDR3 DNA sequence: TGCATCGTTGAAGGGACATACTACAATGAGCAGTTCTTC. The chain recombines TRBV29-1 with TRBJ2-1, with a possible D match to TRBD1 (6 bases). The CDR3 loop spans 13 amino acids. Germline V gene lookup returns CDR1 SQVTM and CDR2 ANQGSEA.

This clone was seen at least ten times. The rearrangement joins TRBV7-9 to TRBJ2-1; the D call may be TRBD1 or TRBD2 (6 bases each). The CDR3 contains 15 residues. The V gene's germline CDR1 is SEHNR and CDR2 FQNEAQ (reference sequence). The V end was cut by 2 bases, the J end by 4 bases, with 12 bases between. The CDR3 here is CASSLLEGGYNEQFF. The CDR3 coding sequence is TGTGCCAGCAGCTTACTAGAGGGGGGATACAATGAGCAGTTCTTC.

This clone appeared a few times. This chain uses TRBV6-1 with TRBJ2-7; D tentatively fits TRBD1 or TRBD2 (5 bases each). Germline CDR1 MNHNS, CDR2 SASEGT. The CDR3 contains 17 residues. V lost 0 bases, J lost 1 base, and 16 bases lay in between. CDR3 loop: CASSEAHGGFGSYEQYF. CDR3 coding DNA: TGTGCCAGCAGTGAAGCGCATGGGGGTTTTGGATCCTACGAGCAGTACTTC.

There are a few counts of this clone. A much larger clonotype is one base distant, so this may be a read error. This chain's CDR3 is CASRGWGRIEKLFF. CDR3 nucleotides: TGTGCCAGCAGGGGGTGGGGGCGCATCGAAAAACTGTTTTTT. The chain uses TRBV2 and TRBJ1-4; D is possibly TRBD1 (6 bases). CDR3 length: 14 residues. CDR1 is SNHLY and CDR2 is FYNNEI in the germline V gene. V lost 6 bases and J 8 bases, leaving 16 bases between the germline ends.

The sample holds many counts of this clone. This rearrangement joins TRBV7-2 to TRBJ2-2, with D unresolved. This CDR3 region has 14 residues. Germline CDR1 SGHTA, CDR2 FQGNSA. V lost 5 bases to trimming and J lost 4 bases, with 11 bases between them. CDR3 amino acids: CASSEAPATGELFF. The CDR3 coding sequence is TGTGCCAGCAGCGAAGCGCCAGCCACCGGGGAGCTGTTTTTT.